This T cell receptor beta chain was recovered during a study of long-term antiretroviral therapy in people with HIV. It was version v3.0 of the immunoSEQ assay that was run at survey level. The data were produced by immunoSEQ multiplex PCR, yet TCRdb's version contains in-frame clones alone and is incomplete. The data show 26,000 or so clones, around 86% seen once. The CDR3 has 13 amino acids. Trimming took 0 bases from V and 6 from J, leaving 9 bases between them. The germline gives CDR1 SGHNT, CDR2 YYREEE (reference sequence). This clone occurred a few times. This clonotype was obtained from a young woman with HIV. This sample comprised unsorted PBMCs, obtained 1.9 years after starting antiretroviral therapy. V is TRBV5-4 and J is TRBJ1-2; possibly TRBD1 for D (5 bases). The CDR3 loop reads CASSLARGDGYTF. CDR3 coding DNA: TGTGCCAGCAGCTTGGCGAGGGGAGATGGCTACACCTTC.